The 20 T cell receptor beta chains given below trace back to one sample, sequenced in a study of blood T cell repertoires in COVID-19. The method was immunoSEQ multiplex PCR; TCRdb's version includes in-frame clones alone and lacks a portion of them. The sample records roughly 130,000 clones, 75% to 90% being singletons. Sample: peripheral blood. These TCRs come from a man between 65 and 85 years old with acute or convalescent COVID-19.

This clone was detected once. The CDR3: CASSLKGQLNTEAFF. CDR3 nucleotide sequence: TGTGCCAGCAGTTTAAAGGGGCAGCTAAACACTGAAGCTTTCTTT. The chain recombines TRBV27 with TRBJ1-1, with D perhaps TRBD1 (5 bases). The CDR3 length is 15 residues. V lost 2 bases to trimming and J lost 2 bases, with 12 bases between them. Germline V gene data show CDR1 as MNHEY and CDR2 as SMNVEV (reference sequence).

This chain links TRBV28 with TRBJ1-2; 9 bases match TRBD1. The germline V gene encodes CDR1 MDHEN and CDR2 SYDVKM. CDR3 length equals 15 residues. V gave up 3 bases and J gave up 4 bases; unmatched junction bases: 6. This CDR3 is CASSFLGQGAYGYTF. For the CDR3, the DNA is TGTGCCAGCAGTTTCCTGGGACAGGGCGCCTATGGCTACACCTTC.

This chain uses TRBV30 with TRBJ1-1; perhaps TRBD1 as D (6 bases). The CDR3 spans 15 residues. V was cut by 3 bases and J by 0 bases, with 14 bases left in between. The germline gives CDR1 GTSNPN, CDR2 SVGIG (reference sequence). CDR3 sequence reads: CAWSTQGMMNTEAFF. The CDR3, as DNA: TGTGCCTGGAGCACACAGGGTATGATGAACACTGAAGCTTTCTTT.

This clone was recorded once. CDR3 sequence reads: CASSIERGPLNTEAFF. As DNA, the CDR3 is TGTGCCAGTAGTATAGAGAGGGGGCCGCTGAACACTGAAGCTTTCTTT. V and J are TRBV19 and TRBJ1-1, with TRBD1 identical over 7 bases. The CDR3 is 16 residues long. Germline V gives CDR1 LNHDA, CDR2 SQIVND (reference sequence). The ends lost 0 bases at V and 0 bases at J; junction bases unmatched: 4.

The V call is TRBV5-1, the J call TRBJ1-1, with a weak D call TRBD1 (6 bases). The germline CDR1 and CDR2 sequences are SGHRS and YFSETQ. This CDR3 is built from 15 residues. V shed 2 bases and J shed 8 bases, with 19 bases lying between them. The CDR3 sequence: CASSLQGRGSREAFF. The CDR3, as DNA: TGCGCCAGCAGCTTACAGGGAAGGGGATCGCGCGAAGCTTTCTTT.

The V call is TRBV29-1, the J call TRBJ1-6; perhaps TRBD1 as D (6 bases). CDR3 length equals 15 residues. The V gene's germline CDR1 is SQVTM and CDR2 ANQGSEA. The V gene lost 6 bases and the J gene lost 0 bases, with 12 bases spanning the gap. Written as DNA, the CDR3 is TGCAGCGTCCTAGGGGGAACCTCCTATAATTCACCCCTCCACTTT. It encodes CSVLGGTSYNSPLHF.

The chain joins TRBV9 to TRBJ2-2; TRBD2 matches 8 bases. The ends lost 0 bases at V and 6 bases at J; junction bases unmatched: 10. Germline CDR1 and CDR2: SGDLS and YYNGEE. The length of the CDR3 is 17 residues. CDR3 coding DNA: TGTGCCAGCAGCGTAGCGGGCGGGGGGTTTCTTGCCGGGGAGCTGTTTTTT. Translated, it gives CASSVAGGGFLAGELFF.

The chain carries TRBV7-8 and TRBJ1-3; perhaps TRBD1 as D (5 bases). V lost 5 bases and J lost 0, with 14 bases in between. From germline, CDR1 is SGHVS and CDR2 FQNEAQ. This CDR3 contains 16 residues. CDR3 residues: CASSPEQGLSGNTIYF. In DNA form, the CDR3 reads TGTGCCAGCAGCCCTGAGCAGGGACTCTCTGGAAACACCATATATTTT.

V and J are TRBV9 and TRBJ2-7; 7 nucleotides line up with TRBD2. V lost 0 bases to trimming and J lost 0 bases; unmatched junction nucleotides: 3. Per germline, CDR1 SGDLS and CDR2 YYNGEE. The CDR3 totals 15 residues. CDR3 sequence reads: CASSVEAGVSYEQYF. CDR3 DNA: TGTGCCAGCAGCGTAGAGGCGGGGGTCTCCTACGAGCAGTACTTC.

The gene calls are TRBV9 and TRBJ1-2; 7 nucleotides match TRBD1. The trim removed 4 bases at V and 2 bases at J, leaving 11 bases unmatched. The germline V gene encodes CDR1 SGDLS and CDR2 YYNGEE. CDR3 length: 16 amino acids. The CDR3 DNA is TGTGCCAGCAGCAAACAGGGGCCTACTTTAAACTATGGCTACACCTTC. This codes for CASSKQGPTLNYGYTF.

A remark on this clone: A junction end diverges from the germline sequence, so it may reflect a read error. The rearrangement uses TRBV27 and TRBJ2-7; 11 bases map to TRBD1. CDR1 MNHEY and CDR2 SMNVEV come from the germline V gene (reference sequence). CDR3 size: 15 residues. The CDR3 is CASSRTGGASFEQYF. The CDR3 nucleotides read TGTGCCAGCAGTCGGACAGGGGGCGCTTCCTTCGAGCAGTACTTC.

The chain carries TRBV5-1 and TRBJ1-6; D remains ambiguous. Trimming removed 0 bases from V and 0 bases from J, with 4 bases in between. In germline, CDR1 is SGHRS, CDR2 YFSETQ. CDR3 size: 15 residues. CDR3 DNA: TGCGCCAGCAGCTTGGAGAGCTCCTATAATTCACCCCTCCACTTT. This sequence encodes CASSLESSYNSPLHF.

The chain's CDR3 is CASSVGLRGRNEKLFF. The CDR3, as DNA: TGTGCCAGCAGCGTAGGTCTGCGGGGTAGGAATGAAAAACTGTTTTTT. The chain joins TRBV9 to TRBJ1-4; D not resolved. V lost 0 bases and J lost 5, with 14 bases in between. The CDR3 sequence is 16 residues long. CDR1 and CDR2 from the germline V gene are SGDLS and YYNGEE.

The chain couples TRBV5-1 to TRBJ2-1; TRBD1 matches at 7 bases. The CDR3 is 13 amino acids. Germline CDR1 and CDR2: SGHRS and YFSETQ. V gave up 3 bases and J gave up 10 bases; unmatched junction bases: 7. CDR3 bases: TGCGCCAGCAGCTCCGGACAGGCCAGGGAGCAGTTCTTC. Its protein is CASSSGQAREQFF.

The V gene is TRBV28, the J gene TRBJ2-7; 7 bases map to TRBD2. This CDR3 has 14 amino acids. The V gene end was trimmed by 6 bases and the J gene end by 4 bases; junction bases not matched to a gene: 9. CDR1 and CDR2 from the germline V gene are MDHEN and SYDVKM. The CDR3, as DNA: TGTGCCAGCAGCGTCGGGGGGACTGCGTACGAGCAGTACTTC. Translated, it gives CASSVGGTAYEQYF. Based on the CDR3 plus reference TRBV28 and TRBJ2-7, the full variable domain is DVKVTQSSRYLVKRTGEKVFLECVQDMDHENMFWYRQDPGLGLRLIYFSYDVKMKEKGDIPEGYSVSREKKERFSLILESASTNQTSMYLCASSVGGTAYEQYFGPGTRLTVT.

V and J are TRBV5-1 and TRBJ1-5; maybe TRBD1 (5 bases). The CDR3 covers 13 residues. V dropped 0 bases and J dropped 7 bases, with 8 bases sitting between them. Per germline, CDR1 SGHRS and CDR2 YFSETQ. CDR3 DNA: TGCGCCAGCAGCTTGGGACGGGGGCAGCCCCAGCATTTT. This translates into CASSLGRGQPQHF.

This clone appeared a few times. V and J are TRBV7-9 and TRBJ2-3; D unresolved. Germline V CDR1 and CDR2: SEHNR, FQNEAQ (reference sequence). CDR3 size: 13 residues. V was clipped by 5 bases and J by 2 bases, with 8 bases between them. The CDR3 loop reads CASSRWLTDTQYF. CDR3 DNA sequence: TGTGCCAGCAGCCGTTGGCTCACAGATACGCAGTATTTT.

The chain uses TRBV7-2 and TRBJ2-1; D remains ambiguous. V shed 1 base and J shed 4 bases, with 8 bases lying between them. This CDR3 region has 14 residues. Germline CDR1 reads SGHTA; CDR2 reads FQGNSA. CDR3 DNA sequence: TGTGCCAGCAGCTTAGGGGCAGGTTACAATGAGCAGTTCTTC. Translation: CASSLGAGYNEQFF.

In this sample, this clone turned up many times. The chain is built from TRBV7-9 and TRBJ2-5, with a possible D match to TRBD1 (5 bases). Per the germline V gene, CDR1 is SEHNR and CDR2 is FQNEAQ (reference sequence). This CDR3 has 17 residues. Deletions cut 1 base from V and 1 base from J, with 16 bases between. DNA of the CDR3: TGTGCCAGCAGCTTAGGTGGTTGGGGCTTCGGCCAAGAGACCCAGTACTTC. It translates to CASSLGGWGFGQETQYF.

As DNA, the CDR3 is TGTGCCAGCAGCCCCCCGGGCATTAGAGGGGGCACCGGGGAGCTGTTTTTT. Protein: CASSPPGIRGGTGELFF. The V and J genes are TRBV14 and TRBJ2-2, with D possibly being TRBD1 (6 bases). V was pared by 4 bases and J by 4 bases, with 19 bases between. The CDR3 is made up of 17 amino acids. Germline CDR1 is SGHDN and CDR2 is FVKESK.